This T cell receptor (beta chain) was captured by sequencing in a study of blood T cells in healthy people across ages. Points from the study as a whole: When set beside aged donors, long-lived donors presented more naive CD4+ cells and higher diversity.

Together with a sample-barcoded 5' primer, a J-beta primer mix was included in a second PCR lasting about 7 to 12 cycles. TCRdb reanalysed the 5' RACE reads using MiXCR and keeps one entry per CDR3 protein. The data contain 700,000 or so distinct CDR3 sequences, approximately 22% of them singletons. This clonotype was counted only a few times. What it recognizes is unknown. Healthy Caucasians from Russia aged roughly 6 to 95 served as donors. V lost 4 bases to trimming and J lost 9 bases, with 13 bases between them. The germline gives CDR1 SEHNR, CDR2 FQNEAQ (reference sequence). The CDR3 spans 14 residues.

The chain has TRBV7-9 and TRBJ1-6; possible D gene TRBD1, 6 bases. The receptor's source is a man between 65 and 85 years old in good health. The sequencing input was blood. CDR3 sequence: CASSSGQSTSPLHF. The CDR3 DNA reads as TGTGCCAGCAGCTCCGGACAGTCTACTTCACCCCTCCACTTT.